These 22 T cell receptor beta chains originate from one sample sequenced in a study of blood T cell repertoires in COVID-19 (dated by TCRdb to 2020 to 2021). The method was the immunoSEQ multiplex PCR assay. TCRdb mirrors the immuneACCESS table, restricted to in-frame sequences. Some clones are absent from its copies; in checked studies, under half trace to an unresolved V gene, and the reason for the others is unknown. Present in this sample are roughly 340,000 clones, around 89% of which were seen just once. The biggest ten clones account for about 3% of the sample. Input material: peripheral blood. The receptors here all came from a woman aged 25 to 39 with COVID-19, enrolled during active disease.

This clone was counted a single time. The V gene is TRBV7-2, the J gene TRBJ1-3; 7 bases line up with TRBD1. The V and J ends lost 4 bases and 7 bases, in that order; junction bases with no gene match: 10. Looked up from germline, CDR1 is SGHTA and CDR2 is FQGNSA. The length of the CDR3 is 15 residues. CDR3 DNA: TGTGCCAGCAGCTCCCAGGGGGTTCTGGGGAACACCATATATTTT. It translates to CASSSQGVLGNTIYF.

CDR3 in amino acids: CASSPGLGMTDTQYF. CDR3 coding DNA: TGTGCCAGCAGCCCGGGACTAGGGATGACAGATACGCAGTATTTT. The genes are TRBV11-2 and TRBJ2-3; 8 bases are a match to TRBD2. The CDR3 consists of 15 residues. The germline gives CDR1 SGHAT, CDR2 FQNNGV. J lost 3 bases, V lost 5 bases, and 7 bases had no gene match.

The chain recombines TRBV27 with TRBJ2-1; 8 bases map to TRBD2. Germline CDR1 and CDR2: MNHEY and SMNVEV (reference sequence). V was clipped by 0 bases and J by 6 bases; unmatched bases: 1. The CDR3 runs 14 residues. This CDR3 is CASSLSRGGNEQFF. For the CDR3, the DNA is TGTGCCAGCAGTTTATCACGGGGGGGCAATGAGCAGTTCTTC.

CDR3 coding DNA: TGTGCCAGCAGGGTAAGGCAGGGCCTATGGTCACCCCTCCACTTT. Its translation: CASRVRQGLWSPLHF. V is TRBV28 and J is TRBJ1-6, with a tentative D call TRBD1 (5 bases). V dropped 6 bases and J dropped 10 bases, with 19 bases sitting between them. Germline lookup yields CDR1 MDHEN and CDR2 SYDVKM. The CDR3 totals 15 residues.

The chain links TRBV5-1 to TRBJ1-3; D uncertain. V gave up 0 bases and J gave up 4 bases, with 8 bases separating them. CDR3 size: 14 residues. The germline V gene has CDR1 SGHRS and CDR2 YFSETQ. CDR3 loop: CASSLDVEGNTIYF. The CDR3 nucleotides read TGCGCCAGCAGCTTGGATGTAGAAGGAAACACCATATATTTT.

This chain links TRBV7-2 with TRBJ2-3; weak D call: TRBD1 (5 bases). The V gene lost 3 bases and the J gene lost 3 bases, with 13 bases spanning the gap. The length of the CDR3 is 15 residues. CDR1 is SGHTA, CDR2 FQGNSA, per germline. The CDR3 here is CASSFHRQKTDTQYF. CDR3 bases: TGTGCCAGCAGCTTTCACAGGCAGAAAACAGATACGCAGTATTTT. The full variable domain, with the rest looked up from reference TRBV7-2 and TRBJ2-3, is GAGVSQSPSNKVTEKGKDVELRCDPISGHTALYWYRQSLGQGLEFLIYFQGNSAPDKSGLPSDRFSAERTGGSVSTLTIQRTQQEDSAVYLCASSFHRQKTDTQYFGPGTRLTVL.

The chain carries TRBV5-1 and TRBJ2-5; TRBD1 agrees at 7 bases. This CDR3 contains 15 residues. Per germline, CDR1 SGHRS and CDR2 YFSETQ. The J segment lost 3 bases and the V segment lost 2 bases, leaving 7 bases of the junction unmatched. CDR3: CASSFSPQGEETQYF. The CDR3, as DNA: TGCGCCAGCAGCTTCTCCCCGCAGGGGGAAGAGACCCAGTACTTC.

This clone was counted a single time. The sample carries other DNA sequences with the same CDR3. The chain uses TRBV7-2 and TRBJ2-7; 9 nucleotides agree with TRBD1. J gave up 0 bases and V 5 bases, and 5 bases lay outside the gene matches. The CDR3 is made up of 15 amino acids. Looked up from germline, CDR1 is SGHTA and CDR2 is FQGNSA. The CDR3 here is CASSAPGQGSYEQYF. The DNA of the CDR3 is TGTGCCAGCAGCGCACCGGGACAGGGCTCCTACGAGCAGTACTTC.

The chain links TRBV5-1 to TRBJ1-1; D unclear. V was pared by 1 base and J by 1 base, with 8 bases between. The CDR3 sequence is 14 residues long. The germline V gene encodes CDR1 SGHRS and CDR2 YFSETQ. CDR3 protein: CASSLNSQNTEAFF. The CDR3 bases are TGCGCCAGCAGCTTGAACAGCCAGAACACTGAAGCTTTCTTT.

In the case of this clone: The same CDR3 also results from other DNA sequences found in this sample. The chain combines TRBV27 with TRBJ2-7, with D unresolved. The CDR3 runs 13 residues. Germline V lookup: CDR1 MNHEY, CDR2 SMNVEV (reference sequence). V lost 4 bases, J lost 1 base, and 8 bases lay in between. The CDR3 DNA reads TGTGCCAGCAGTTGGGCGTGGTCCTACGAGCAGTACTTC. Encoded protein: CASSWAWSYEQYF.

Here the CDR3 DNA reads TGTGCCAGCACGGGTTACGAGCAGTACGTC. It is translated as CASTGYEQYV. V is TRBV2 and J is TRBJ2-7; D is unresolved. V was trimmed by 7 bases and J by 4 bases, leaving 5 bases between them. The CDR3 has 10 amino acids. Germline V gene data show CDR1 as SNHLY and CDR2 as FYNNEI.

The chain combines TRBV2 with TRBJ1-2; the D gene is possibly TRBD1 (6 bases). V lost 0 bases and J lost 7, with 15 bases in between. CDR3 length equals 15 residues. The germline V gene encodes CDR1 SNHLY and CDR2 FYNNEI. The CDR3 region is CASSEAGTPFFGYTF. The DNA of the CDR3 is TGTGCCAGCAGTGAAGCCGGGACACCTTTTTTTGGCTACACCTTC.

To note about this clone: Because the CDR3's place on the DNA is in doubt, the DNA is left out and the CDR3 is given as listed by TCRdb. This chain uses TRBV21-1 with TRBJ1-1; the table calls TRBD1, which could not be checked here. TRBV21-1 is flagged as a pseudogene. Both ends counted, the CDR3 spans 20 residues. The CDR3 sequence is CASSPRVGRGTPRRNTEAFF.

This clone appeared once. The chain joins TRBV10-3 to TRBJ2-2, with 14 bases aligning to TRBD2. The ends lost 3 bases at V and 5 bases at J; junction bases unmatched: 14. CDR3 size: 20 residues. The germline V gene has CDR1 ENHRY and CDR2 SYGVKD. CDR3 nucleotides: TGTGCCATCAGTGAACGAAAGACTAGCGGGGGGGTCGGTGAGACCGGGGAGCTGTTTTTT. It encodes CAISERKTSGGVGETGELFF.

This chain connects TRBV9 to TRBJ1-2, with 8 bases identical to TRBD1. The CDR3 is 13 residues long. With V trimmed by 3 bases and J by 6 bases, 4 bases remained unmatched. Looked up from germline, CDR1 is SGDLS and CDR2 is YYNGEE. CDR3 loop: CASSAWTGNGYTF. The DNA of the CDR3 is TGTGCCAGCAGCGCCTGGACAGGGAATGGCTACACCTTC.

This chain uses TRBV13 with TRBJ1-1; 8 bases match TRBD1. CDR3 size: 15 residues. The V gene's germline CDR1 is PRHDT and CDR2 FYEKMQ (reference sequence). The V gene end was trimmed by 5 bases and the J gene end by 1 base; junction bases not matched to a gene: 6. Here the CDR3 reads CASSPQGAGNTEAFF. CDR3 coding DNA: TGTGCCAGCAGCCCTCAGGGGGCGGGGAACACTGAAGCTTTCTTT.

The chain carries TRBV12-3 or TRBV12-4 and TRBJ1-2, with a possible D match to TRBD1 (5 bases). Trimming removed 9 bases at V and 4 bases at J, with 12 bases between. The CDR3 covers 12 residues. CDR3 sequence reads: CASSQGAYGYTF. The CDR3, as DNA: TGTGCCAGTAGTCAGGGCGCCTATGGCTACACCTTC.

The V call is TRBV28, the J call TRBJ2-1, with 9 bases matching TRBD2. With 5 bases clipped from V and 7 bases from J, the junction kept 9 bases outside the gene matches. The length of the CDR3 is 15 residues. Looked up from germline, CDR1 is MDHEN and CDR2 is SYDVKM. The CDR3 spells CASSPLIAGVNEQFF. The CDR3 DNA reads TGTGCCAGCAGTCCCTTAATAGCGGGAGTAAATGAGCAGTTCTTC. Together with reference TRBV28 and TRBJ2-1, the CDR3 gives the full variable domain: DVKVTQSSRYLVKRTGEKVFLECVQDMDHENMFWYRQDPGLGLRLIYFSYDVKMKEKGDIPEGYSVSREKKERFSLILESASTNQTSMYLCASSPLIAGVNEQFFGPGTRLTVL.

The chain is built from TRBV3-1 (or the pseudogene TRBV3-2) and TRBJ2-2; 9 bases are shared with TRBD2. Germline V gene lookup returns CDR1 LGHDT and CDR2 YNNKEL (reference sequence). The CDR3 length is 16 residues. J lost 4 bases, V lost 3 bases, and 6 bases had no gene match. CDR3 sequence: CASSQPSGAGTGELFF. CDR3 DNA: TGTGCCAGCAGCCAGCCTAGCGGGGCGGGCACCGGGGAGCTGTTTTTT.

V and J are TRBV11-3 and TRBJ2-2, with 9 positions matching TRBD1. Germline CDR1 reads SGHNT; CDR2 reads YENEEA. Trimming took 5 bases from V and 9 from J; bases not matched to a gene: 10. The CDR3 is made up of 15 amino acids. CDR3 DNA: TGTGCCAGCAGCCCATTAGGACAGGGGCCTCGGGAGCTGTTTTTT. Translating it yields CASSPLGQGPRELFF.

This clone was picked up a small number of times. The CDR3 loop is CASSATSRDTIYF. The CDR3 nucleotides are TGTGCCAGCAGCGCAACAAGTCGTGACACCATATATTTT. The rearrangement links TRBV9 to TRBJ1-3, with D unclear. The CDR3 has 13 amino acids. V was clipped by 3 bases and J by 8 bases, with 12 bases between them. The germline V gene encodes CDR1 SGDLS and CDR2 YYNGEE.

The chain joins TRBV10-3 to TRBJ2-5, with D unclear. Trimming removed 2 bases at V and 2 bases at J, with 6 bases between. The germline V gene encodes CDR1 ENHRY and CDR2 SYGVKD. CDR3 size: 13 residues. The CDR3 DNA reads as TGTGCCATCAGTGAGCTCACTCAAGAGACCCAGTACTTC. This translates into CAISELTQETQYF.